The 5 T cell receptor beta chains in this list originate from one sample, sequenced in a study of T cell responses to AZD1222 COVID-19 vaccine. TCRdb keeps only in-frame clones here, not all; method: immunoSEQ multiplex PCR. This sample has about 100,000 clones, with roughly 80% found just once. The starting material was peripheral blood, obtained on day 0 of AZD1222 vaccination. The receptors come from an adult in good health.

Written as DNA, the CDR3 is TGTGCCAGCAGTTTAGCGGGAGGGTCCTACAATGAGCAGTTCTTC. Protein product: CASSLAGGSYNEQFF. The chain has TRBV27 and TRBJ2-1; TRBD2 agrees at 9 bases. The germline gives CDR1 MNHEY, CDR2 SMNVEV (reference sequence). Unmatched junction bases numbered 0, after V lost 2 bases and J lost 1 base. The CDR3 is 15 residues long.

The chain has TRBV28 and TRBJ1-2; perhaps TRBD1 as D (5 bases). The germline V gene encodes CDR1 MDHEN and CDR2 SYDVKM. This CDR3 comprises 12 residues. The ends were cut back, 7 bases at V and 13 bases at J, with 19 bases in the middle. The DNA for the CDR3 is TGTGCCAGCATTGGGGGGGTGGAAGGATTCACCTTC. Its translation is CASIGGVEGFTF.

This clone has just a few counts. The V and J genes are TRBV7-3 and TRBJ1-1; D might be TRBD1 (5 bases). The V end lost 1 base, the J end lost 3 bases, and 18 bases lay between the germline ends. The germline CDR1 and CDR2 sequences are SGHTA and FQGTGA. The CDR3 has 17 amino acids. CDR3 nucleotide sequence: TGTGCCAGCAGCTTAATCCCCACACCCGGGGGGGACACTGAAGCTTTCTTT. Its translation: CASSLIPTPGGDTEAFF.

The rearrangement uses TRBV12-3 or TRBV12-4 and TRBJ1-2; no definite D call. The CDR3 is made up of 12 amino acids. The V end was cut by 1 base, the J end by 8 bases, with 8 bases between. The CDR3 sequence: CASSLVLRGYTF. The DNA for the CDR3 is TGTGCCAGCAGTTTAGTTTTAAGGGGCTACACCTTC.

This rearrangement joins TRBV20-1 to TRBJ1-2, with unresolved D. The CDR3 spans 11 residues. Deletions cut 6 bases from V and 2 bases from J, with 7 bases between. The germline V gene encodes CDR1 DFQATT and CDR2 SNEGSKA (reference sequence). The CDR3, as DNA: TGCAGTGCCCGAGAGAACTATGGCTACACCTTC. This sequence encodes CSARENYGYTF.